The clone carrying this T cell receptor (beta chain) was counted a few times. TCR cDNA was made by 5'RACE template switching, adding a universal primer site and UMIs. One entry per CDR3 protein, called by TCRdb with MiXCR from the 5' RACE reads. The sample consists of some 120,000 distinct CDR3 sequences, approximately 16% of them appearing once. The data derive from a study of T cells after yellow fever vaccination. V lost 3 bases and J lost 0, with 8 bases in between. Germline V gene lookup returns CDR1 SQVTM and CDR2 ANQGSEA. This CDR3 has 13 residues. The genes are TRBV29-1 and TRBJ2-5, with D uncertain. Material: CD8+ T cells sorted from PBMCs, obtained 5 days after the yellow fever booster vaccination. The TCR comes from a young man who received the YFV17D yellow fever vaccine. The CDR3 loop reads CSVEAQNQETQYF. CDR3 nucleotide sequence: TGCAGCGTTGAGGCGCAAAACCAAGAGACCCAGTACTTC.